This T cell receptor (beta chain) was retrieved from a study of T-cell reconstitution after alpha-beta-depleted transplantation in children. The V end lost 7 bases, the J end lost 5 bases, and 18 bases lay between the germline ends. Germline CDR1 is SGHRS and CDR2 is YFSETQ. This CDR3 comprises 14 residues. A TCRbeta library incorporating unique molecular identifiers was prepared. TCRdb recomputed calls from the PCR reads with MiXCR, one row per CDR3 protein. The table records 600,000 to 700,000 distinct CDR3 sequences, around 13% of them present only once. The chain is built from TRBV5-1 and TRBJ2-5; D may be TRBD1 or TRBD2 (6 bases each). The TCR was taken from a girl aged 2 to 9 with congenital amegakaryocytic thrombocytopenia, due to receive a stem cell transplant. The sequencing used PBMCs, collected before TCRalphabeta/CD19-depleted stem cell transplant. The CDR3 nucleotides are TGCGCCAGCCGCAACGGGGGCGGCCAGGAGACCCAGTACTTC. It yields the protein CASRNGGGQETQYF.